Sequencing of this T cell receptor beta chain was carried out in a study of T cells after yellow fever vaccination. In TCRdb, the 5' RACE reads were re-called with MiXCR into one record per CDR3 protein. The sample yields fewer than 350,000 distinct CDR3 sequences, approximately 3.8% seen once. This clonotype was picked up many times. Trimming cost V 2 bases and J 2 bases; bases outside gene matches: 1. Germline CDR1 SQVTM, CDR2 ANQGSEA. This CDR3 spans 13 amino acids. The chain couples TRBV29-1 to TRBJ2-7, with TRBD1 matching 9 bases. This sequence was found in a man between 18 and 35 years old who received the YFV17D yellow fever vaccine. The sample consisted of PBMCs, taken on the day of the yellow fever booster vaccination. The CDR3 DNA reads TGCAGCGTTGAATGGACAGGGGCCTACGAGCAGTACTTC. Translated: CSVEWTGAYEQYF.